This TCR beta chain came from a study of blood T cell repertoires in COVID-19. Donors were grouped by their self-reported clinical history. Source study methods: Reference gene primers were amplified, and this amplification served to estimate nucleated cell counts. TCRdb keeps only in-frame clones here, not all; method: immunoSEQ multiplex PCR. The DNA was the basis for D and trimming; V, J and clone size are from that table. The table has about 180,000 clones, 88% seen once. The CDR3 is made up of 13 amino acids. V was pared by 6 bases and J by 6 bases, with 12 bases between. This rearrangement joins TRBV12-3 or TRBV12-4 to TRBJ1-5; D perhaps matches TRBD1 (6 bases). This TCR derives from a woman between 18 and 29 years old who had recovered from COVID-19. Material for sequencing was PBMCs or T cells enriched from blood (not recorded which). CDR3 in DNA: TGTGCCAGCAGCTGGACAGTCTTTCAGCCCCAGCATTTT. Translated: CASSWTVFQPQHF.